This TCR beta chain was identified during a study of T cells in Graves' hyperthyroidism and ophthalmopathy. General study findings and limits: Blood also contained most expanded thyroid clonotypes above 0.001.

This clonotype was recorded at least ten times. Its antigen is still unknown. Amplification yielded TCR beta CDR3 regions, with RNA transcripts as the source. First-round RT-PCR of the TCR CDR3 relied on the HTBI primer set. TCRdb analysed the multiplex PCR reads with MiXCR anew, one entry per CDR3 protein. The sample holds approximately 600,000 distinct CDR3 sequences, around 14% seen once. The CDR3 spans 12 residues. The V end lost 2 bases, the J end lost 9 bases, and 9 bases lay between the germline ends. Material: blood. The rearrangement uses TRBV12-3 or TRBV12-4 and TRBJ2-3, with D hard to call. The clonotype comes from a woman in her twenties or thirties with Graves' hyperthyroidism that later progressed to Graves' ophthalmopathy. The CDR3 region is CASSLTENTQYF. The CDR3 nucleotides are TGTGCCAGCAGTTTAACGGAGAACACGCAGTATTTT.